The 32 T cell receptor beta chains below were found in one sample sequenced in a study of blood T cell repertoires in COVID-19. The assay was immunoSEQ multiplex PCR, and TCRdb's table has in-frame clones only and misses some. The table shows fewer than 300,000 clones, with 90% occurring only once. Sequencing was done on a sample of PBMCs or T cells enriched from blood (not recorded which). The receptors derive from a woman aged 25 to 45 who had recovered from COVID-19.

In its sample, this clone was seen once. V gene TRBV5-1 combines with J gene TRBJ2-1, with 11 positions matching TRBD1. Germline-derived CDR1 and CDR2 are SGHRS and YFSETQ. The CDR3 has 19 amino acids. V was pared by 2 bases and J by 8 bases, with 18 bases of the junction left unmatched. The CDR3 coding sequence is TGCGCCAGCAGCTTCCGGGACAGGGGGTGGGTAGCGGGATACTATGAGCAGTTCTTC. Protein product: CASSFRDRGWVAGYYEQFF.

V gene TRBV2 combines with J gene TRBJ2-4; tentative D call: TRBD1 (5 bases). In germline, CDR1 is SNHLY, CDR2 FYNNEI. The length of the CDR3 is 13 residues. V was shortened by 6 bases and J by 0 bases, with 6 bases between the two germline ends. CDR3 amino acids: CASSREAKNIQYF. CDR3 nucleotide sequence: TGTGCCAGCAGCAGGGAAGCCAAAAACATTCAGTACTTC.

The chain combines TRBV27 with TRBJ1-4; 10 nucleotides agree with TRBD1. This CDR3 comprises 14 residues. The V and J ends lost 7 bases and 8 bases, in that order; junction bases with no gene match: 7. The V gene's germline CDR1 is MNHEY and CDR2 SMNVEV (reference sequence). CDR3: CASKPGQGIEKLFF. CDR3 DNA sequence: TGTGCCAGCAAGCCGGGACAGGGGATCGAAAAACTGTTTTTT.

This sequence joins TRBV6-1 and TRBJ2-3; D possibly corresponds to TRBD2 (6 bases). The CDR3 totals 17 residues. The V gene lost 2 bases and the J gene lost 0 bases, with 15 bases spanning the gap. Germline V gene sequence: CDR1 MNHNS, CDR2 SASEGT. This CDR3 is CASSERASVLSTDTQYF. The DNA of the CDR3 is TGTGCCAGCAGTGAACGAGCTAGCGTTCTTAGCACAGATACGCAGTATTTT.

This clone was recorded only once. The chain employs TRBV19 and TRBJ1-2, with D hard to call. Germline values: CDR1 LNHDA, CDR2 SQIVND (reference sequence). There are 18 residues in the CDR3. With 5 bases removed from V and 4 bases from J, the gap between germline ends came to 26 bases. The CDR3 spells CASSASAGIRESIYGYTF. The CDR3 coding sequence is TGTGCCAGTAGTGCCTCAGCGGGGATTCGTGAGTCAATCTATGGCTACACCTTC.

This chain uses TRBV4-3 with TRBJ1-3; TRBD1 agrees at 7 bases. Trimming cost V 8 bases and J 1 base; bases outside gene matches: 11. Germline values: CDR1 LGHNA, CDR2 YSLEER. CDR3 length: 16 residues. The CDR3 DNA reads as TGCGCCAGCGCCTACGGGAGGGGGCGGTCTGGAAACACCATATATTTT. Its translation is CASAYGRGRSGNTIYF.

In this sample, this clone turned up once. The CDR3 coding sequence is TGCGCCAGCAGCATAACAGGGAACACCGGGGAGCTGTTTTTT. Translating it yields CASSITGNTGELFF. V gene TRBV5-1 combines with J gene TRBJ2-2, with D maybe TRBD1 (5 bases). The CDR3 extends over 14 amino acids. Trimming removed 4 bases from V and 1 base from J, with 8 bases in between. In germline, CDR1 is SGHRS, CDR2 YFSETQ.

The rearrangement joins TRBV9 to TRBJ2-7, with D tentatively TRBD1 (5 bases). The CDR3 is made up of 14 amino acids. CDR1 is SGDLS, CDR2 YYNGEE, per germline. V gave up 0 bases and J gave up 2 bases, with 9 bases separating them. The DNA for the CDR3 is TGTGCCAGCAGCGTAGTCGACAGAACCTACGAGCAGTACTTC. Translated, it gives CASSVVDRTYEQYF. The entire variable domain, with the rest obtained from reference TRBV9 and TRBJ2-7, is as follows: DSGVTQTPKHLITATGQRVTLRCSPRSGDLSVYWYQQSLDQGLQFLIQYYNGEERAKGNILERFSAQQFPDLHSELNLSSLELGDSALYFCASSVVDRTYEQYFGPGTRLTVT.

J is TRBJ2-3 and V is TRBV10-1, with TRBD1 matching 8 bases. The V and J ends lost 4 bases and 4 bases, in that order; junction bases with no gene match: 10. The CDR3 is made up of 16 amino acids. Germline CDR1 WNHNN, CDR2 SYGVQD (reference sequence). The CDR3 spells CASSASRDRSADTQYF. The CDR3 coding sequence is TGCGCCAGCAGTGCCTCCCGGGACAGGTCGGCAGATACGCAGTATTTT.

The chain couples TRBV15 to TRBJ2-2, with 8 bases matching TRBD1. V gave up 3 bases and J gave up 1 base; unmatched junction bases: 7. Germline assignment: CDR1 LNHNV and CDR2 YYDKDF (reference sequence). The CDR3 sequence is 17 residues long. The CDR3 bases are TGTGCCACCAGCAGGGGTCGACAGGGGATGAACACCGGGGAGCTGTTTTTT. This translates into CATSRGRQGMNTGELFF.

This chain uses TRBV7-2 with TRBJ2-2; 7 bases fit TRBD1. J gave up 1 base and V 5 bases, and 13 bases lay outside the gene matches. Germline CDR1 SGHTA, CDR2 FQGNSA. The CDR3 consists of 18 residues. Written as DNA, the CDR3 is TGTGCCAGCAGCCCCTTCTCCTGGGACAGAGAGAACACCGGGGAGCTGTTTTTT. It codes for CASSPFSWDRENTGELFF.

This rearrangement joins TRBV7-3 to TRBJ1-2; TRBD1 is a possible D gene (5 bases). The CDR3 has 15 amino acids. The germline V gene has CDR1 SGHTA and CDR2 FQGTGA. With 1 base removed from V and 3 bases from J, the gap between germline ends came to 12 bases. This CDR3 is CASSLSGPGDYGYTF. The DNA for the CDR3 is TGTGCCAGCAGCTTAAGTGGCCCGGGGGACTATGGCTACACCTTC.

The genes are TRBV3-1 (or the pseudogene TRBV3-2) and TRBJ1-2, with D perhaps matching TRBD1 (5 bases). V gave up 1 base and J gave up 6 bases, with 15 bases separating them. The CDR3 runs to 15 residues. CDR1 is LGHDT, CDR2 YNNKEL, per germline (reference sequence). The CDR3 coding sequence is TGTGCCAGCAGCCAAGGTGGGGCAGCCCAGAATGGCTACACCTTC. This codes for CASSQGGAAQNGYTF.

This chain joins TRBV6-5 and TRBJ2-5; 7 bases align to TRBD1. The J segment lost 7 bases and the V segment lost 5 bases, leaving 13 bases of the junction unmatched. The CDR3 consists of 15 residues. The germline V gene encodes CDR1 MNHEY and CDR2 SVGAGI. The CDR3 nucleotides read TGTGCCAGCAGTACCCAAGAACAGGGGAGTGGGACCCAGTACTTC. Its protein is CASSTQEQGSGTQYF.

The chain recombines TRBV20-1 with TRBJ1-2; D uncertain. Germline CDR1 and CDR2: DFQATT and SNEGSKA (reference sequence). The CDR3 runs to 14 residues. V lost 3 bases and J lost 3, with 14 bases in between. DNA of the CDR3: TGCAGTGCTAGTAATCCCCTAGGAGACTATGGCTACACCTTC. This translates into CSASNPLGDYGYTF.

The J gene is TRBJ2-7, the V gene TRBV5-5; the D gene is possibly TRBD1 (8 bases). Trimming left V 4 bases short and J 3 bases short, with 23 bases between. There are 17 residues in the CDR3. The germline V gene encodes CDR1 SGHKS and CDR2 YYEKEE (reference sequence). The CDR3: CASSRQLGGTGIYEQYF. As DNA, the CDR3 is TGTGCCAGCAGCAGGCAGTTGGGAGGGACAGGTATCTACGAGCAGTACTTC. Together with reference TRBV5-5 and TRBJ2-7, the CDR3 gives the full variable domain: DAGVTQSPTHLIKTRGQQVTLRCSPISGHKSVSWYQQVLGQGPQFIFQYYEKEERGRGNFPDRFSARQFPNYSSELNVNALLLGDSALYLCASSRQLGGTGIYEQYFGPGTRLTVT.

The CDR3 loop is CASTTLAGAYEQYF. For the CDR3, the DNA is TGTGCCAGCACTACACTAGCGGGAGCCTACGAGCAGTACTTC. The V and J genes are TRBV28 and TRBJ2-7; 11 bases match TRBD2. V shed 7 bases, J shed 2 bases, and the junction held 4 bases outside the gene matches. This CDR3 comprises 14 residues. Germline V CDR1 and CDR2: MDHEN, SYDVKM.

This clone was found once. V gene TRBV7-2 combines with J gene TRBJ2-1; TRBD2 matches 7 bases. Per the germline V gene, CDR1 is SGHTA and CDR2 is FQGNSA. The CDR3 is 13 residues long. V lost 5 bases, J lost 8 bases, and 6 bases stayed unmatched. This chain's CDR3 is CASSIRTRDEQFF. CDR3 sequence (DNA): TGTGCCAGCAGCATACGGACTAGAGATGAGCAGTTCTTC.

J is TRBJ1-1 and V is TRBV6-5; 10 bases agree with TRBD1. This CDR3 has 15 amino acids. J lost 4 bases, V lost 6 bases, and 8 bases had no gene match. The germline gives CDR1 MNHEY, CDR2 SVGAGI. CDR3 residues: CASSLSGQGFTEAFF. DNA of the CDR3: TGTGCCAGCAGCTTGTCGGGACAGGGGTTCACTGAAGCTTTCTTT.

This chain connects TRBV4-3 to TRBJ2-7, with D unresolved. CDR1 LGHNA and CDR2 YSLEER come from the germline V gene. Trimming cost V 0 bases and J 0 bases, with 9 bases left between them. The CDR3 sequence is 15 residues long. This chain's CDR3 is CASSQEFFSSYEQYF. The CDR3, as DNA: TGCGCCAGCAGCCAAGAATTTTTTAGCTCCTACGAGCAGTACTTC.

The gene calls are TRBV10-1 and TRBJ2-7; maybe TRBD1 (6 bases). Germline-derived CDR1 and CDR2 are WNHNN and SYGVQD (reference sequence). The V and J ends lost 4 bases and 2 bases respectively, with 15 bases between them. The CDR3 has 15 residues. CDR3 residues: CASSAPGHFPYEQYF. The CDR3 DNA is TGCGCCAGCAGTGCCCCGGGACACTTCCCCTACGAGCAGTACTTC.

CDR3 sequence reads: CAISETSGRWLPGELFF. CDR3 DNA: TGTGCCATCAGTGAAACTAGCGGGAGGTGGTTACCCGGGGAGCTGTTTTTT. The J gene is TRBJ2-2, the V gene TRBV10-3; 12 bases fit TRBD2. The CDR3 runs to 17 residues. Germline CDR1 and CDR2: ENHRY and SYGVKD. V lost 3 bases to trimming and J lost 6 bases; unmatched junction nucleotides: 8.

The V call is TRBV3-1 (or the pseudogene TRBV3-2), the J call TRBJ2-1, with 9 bases lining up with TRBD1. Trimming removed 0 bases from V and 6 bases from J; junction bases left unmatched: 6. There are 16 residues in the CDR3. Germline assignment: CDR1 LGHDT and CDR2 YNNKEL (reference sequence). DNA for the CDR3: TGTGCCAGCAGCCAAGACGACAGGGGGAGGTTCAATGAGCAGTTCTTC. Amino acid sequence: CASSQDDRGRFNEQFF.

The genes are TRBV7-2 and TRBJ2-7, with D possibly being TRBD2 (6 bases). This CDR3 contains 15 residues. Per germline, CDR1 SGHTA and CDR2 FQGNSA. V lost 1 base and J lost 0, with 10 bases in between. The CDR3 sequence: CASSLDLASSYEQYF. The CDR3 nucleotides read TGTGCCAGCAGCTTAGATCTAGCGAGCTCCTACGAGCAGTACTTC.

V gene TRBV5-1 combines with J gene TRBJ2-7; 9 nucleotides line up with TRBD1. CDR1 is SGHRS and CDR2 is YFSETQ in the germline V gene. The CDR3 is made up of 16 amino acids. V lost 0 bases and J lost 2; bases outside the gene matches: 6. CDR3 nucleotide sequence: TGCGCCAGCAGCTTGGGGTCCGGGACAGGGACCTACGAGCAGTACTTC. Amino acids: CASSLGSGTGTYEQYF.

This chain uses TRBV9 with TRBJ2-7; D is perhaps TRBD1 (6 bases). The CDR3 contains 15 residues. V was cut by 2 bases and J by 1 base, with 13 bases left in between. In germline, CDR1 is SGDLS, CDR2 YYNGEE. The CDR3 nucleotides are TGTGCCAGCAGCGTCGGACAGCCGATTTCCTACGAGCAGTACTTC. Amino acid sequence: CASSVGQPISYEQYF.

This sequence joins TRBV7-2 and TRBJ2-7; 9 bases fit TRBD1. Germline V gene lookup returns CDR1 SGHTA and CDR2 FQGNSA. The CDR3 has 13 residues. Trimming took 4 bases from V and 5 from J; bases not matched to a gene: 3. The CDR3 reads CASSSQGAHEQYF. For the CDR3, the DNA is TGTGCCAGCAGCTCACAGGGGGCCCACGAGCAGTACTTC.

The V and J genes are TRBV9 and TRBJ2-5; 11 bases match TRBD2. With V trimmed by 1 base and J by 6 bases, 5 bases remained unmatched. Germline V gene data show CDR1 as SGDLS and CDR2 as YYNGEE. The length of the CDR3 is 15 residues. Here the CDR3 reads CASSVQASGGQTQYF. The CDR3, as DNA: TGTGCCAGCAGCGTACAGGCTAGCGGGGGGCAGACCCAGTACTTC.

This clone was counted once. This chain joins TRBV5-5 and TRBJ2-2; maybe TRBD1 (5 bases). The V end lost 0 bases, the J end lost 5 bases, and 14 bases lay between the germline ends. The CDR3 has 16 residues. Germline loops: CDR1 SGHKS, CDR2 YYEKEE (reference sequence). This CDR3 is CASSLEGIQRTGELFF. DNA of the CDR3: TGTGCCAGCAGCTTGGAGGGGATTCAGAGAACCGGGGAGCTGTTTTTT. Supplemented by reference TRBV5-5 and TRBJ2-2, the full variable domain reads DAGVTQSPTHLIKTRGQQVTLRCSPISGHKSVSWYQQVLGQGPQFIFQYYEKEERGRGNFPDRFSARQFPNYSSELNVNALLLGDSALYLCASSLEGIQRTGELFFGEGSRLTVL.

This clone was detected a few times. The J gene is TRBJ1-1, the V gene TRBV6-6; D is unclear. The CDR3 covers 14 residues. Trimming shortened V by 6 bases and J by 0 bases, and 11 bases separated the two germline ends. Germline CDR1 MNHNY, CDR2 SVGAGI (reference sequence). CDR3 DNA sequence: TGTGCCAGCAGCACCGGGATCATGAACACTGAAGCTTTCTTT. It is translated as CASSTGIMNTEAFF.

V and J are TRBV28 and TRBJ1-4; weak D call: TRBD1 (6 bases). CDR1 and CDR2 from the germline V gene are MDHEN and SYDVKM. The CDR3 is 15 amino acids. Trimming removed 1 base from V and 4 bases from J, with 10 bases in between. The CDR3 nucleotides are TGTGCCAGCAGTTTATCAGGGGCTGGTAATGAAAAACTGTTTTTT. Encoded protein: CASSLSGAGNEKLFF.

The CDR3 loop reads CASSAQISGNTIYF. CDR3 bases: TGTGCCAGTAGTGCACAGATCTCTGGAAACACCATATATTTT. The genes are TRBV19 and TRBJ1-3; D gene ambiguous. CDR1 is LNHDA and CDR2 is SQIVND in the germline V gene (reference sequence). V was pared by 5 bases and J by 0 bases, with 8 bases between. The CDR3 extends over 14 amino acids.